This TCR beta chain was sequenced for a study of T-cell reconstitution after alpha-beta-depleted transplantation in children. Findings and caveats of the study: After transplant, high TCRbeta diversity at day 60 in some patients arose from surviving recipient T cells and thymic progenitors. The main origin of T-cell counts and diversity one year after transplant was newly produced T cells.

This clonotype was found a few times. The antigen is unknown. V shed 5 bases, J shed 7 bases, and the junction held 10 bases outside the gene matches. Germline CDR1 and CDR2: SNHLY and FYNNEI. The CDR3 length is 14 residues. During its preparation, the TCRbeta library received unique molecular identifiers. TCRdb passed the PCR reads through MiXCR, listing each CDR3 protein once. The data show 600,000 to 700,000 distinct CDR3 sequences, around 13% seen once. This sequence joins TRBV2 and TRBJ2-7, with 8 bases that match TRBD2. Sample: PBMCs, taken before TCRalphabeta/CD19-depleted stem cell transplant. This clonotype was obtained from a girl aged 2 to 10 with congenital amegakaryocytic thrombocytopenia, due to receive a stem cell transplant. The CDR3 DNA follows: TGTGCCAGCAGTCTCAGCGGGAGAGTTCCGGAGCAGTACTTC. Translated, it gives CASSLSGRVPEQYF.